The 24 T cell receptor beta chains reported below all come from one sample, sequenced in a study of control samples from healthy donors and cancer patients. Using immunoSEQ multiplex PCR, the repertoire was profiled, and TCRdb retains in-frame clones only, with some absent. The table records about 22,000 clones, under 90% of them present only once. The sequenced sample was PBMCs. The receptors originated from a man aged 55 to 69 with colorectal cancer.

The CDR3 bases are TGCAGTGCTAGTTGGGTAGGAACAGGGGGGCAAGGATCACCCCTCCACTTT. Encoded protein: CSASWVGTGGQGSPLHF. V gene TRBV20-1 combines with J gene TRBJ1-6; 8 positions match TRBD1. CDR3 size: 17 residues. V lost 3 bases to trimming and J lost 10 bases; unmatched junction nucleotides: 17. The germline gives CDR1 DFQATT, CDR2 SNEGSKA (reference sequence).

The gene calls are TRBV19 and TRBJ1-1; 9 bases fit TRBD1. CDR3 length: 16 amino acids. V shed 6 bases and J 0 bases; nucleotides not matched to a gene: 8. Germline V gene lookup returns CDR1 LNHDA and CDR2 SQIVND (reference sequence). The CDR3 DNA reads TGTGCCAGTAGCCCCTCTCACAGGGGGCTGAACACTGAAGCTTTCTTT. Its translation: CASSPSHRGLNTEAFF.

V usage is TRBV5-1 and J usage is TRBJ2-6, with 7 bases that match TRBD1. This CDR3 is built from 16 residues. Germline V gene lookup returns CDR1 SGHRS and CDR2 YFSETQ. V shed 4 bases, J shed 0 bases, and the junction held 4 bases outside the gene matches. The CDR3 loop reads CASSRDSGSGANVLTF. CDR3 sequence (DNA): TGCGCCAGCAGCCGGGACAGTGGCTCTGGGGCCAACGTCCTGACTTTC.

The V gene is TRBV6-2 or TRBV6-3, the J gene TRBJ2-4; perhaps TRBD1 as D (5 bases). Germline values: CDR1 MNHEY, CDR2 SVGEGT. This CDR3 spans 12 amino acids. V was cut by 6 bases and J by 8 bases, with 11 bases left in between. CDR3 loop: CASSFQGYIQYF. CDR3 nucleotides: TGTGCCAGCAGCTTCCAGGGTTACATTCAGTACTTC.

This chain uses TRBV5-1 with TRBJ2-1; 10 bases agree with TRBD2. This CDR3 contains 16 residues. The V and J ends lost 3 bases and 6 bases, in that order; junction bases with no gene match: 9. The germline gives CDR1 SGHRS, CDR2 YFSETQ. The CDR3 reads CASSSLAGGLGNEQFF. The CDR3 nucleotides are TGCGCCAGCAGCTCATTAGCGGGGGGCCTTGGCAATGAGCAGTTCTTC.

In this sample, this clone is medium-sized. J is TRBJ1-3 and V is TRBV9; TRBD1 is a possible D gene (5 bases). The CDR3 has 15 residues. CDR1 SGDLS and CDR2 YYNGEE come from the germline V gene. V was trimmed by 0 bases and J by 0 bases, leaving 7 bases between them. The CDR3: CASSVGGHSGNTIYF. The DNA of the CDR3 is TGTGCCAGCAGCGTAGGTGGACACTCTGGAAACACCATATATTTT.

The V gene is TRBV10-2, the J gene TRBJ1-1; 7 positions agree with TRBD1. The CDR3 runs 13 residues. Unmatched junction bases numbered 4, after V lost 6 bases and J lost 3 bases. The germline CDR1 and CDR2 sequences are WSHSY and SAAADI. This CDR3 is CASRFQGDTEAFF. The CDR3 region has the DNA TGCGCCAGCAGGTTCCAGGGGGACACTGAAGCTTTCTTT.

The chain combines TRBV5-6 with TRBJ2-5, with D possibly matching TRBD2 (6 bases). Germline V gene lookup returns CDR1 SGHDT and CDR2 YYEEEE. Trimming took off 4 bases at V and 5 bases at J, with 15 bases between the two ends. This CDR3 has 14 residues. The CDR3 loop reads CASSPEGTVETQYF. CDR3 DNA sequence: TGTGCCAGCAGCCCGGAGGGGACGGTGGAGACCCAGTACTTC.

The chain is built from TRBV7-9 and TRBJ1-6; D is possibly TRBD1 (5 bases). The CDR3 has 15 residues. Germline CDR1 SEHNR, CDR2 FQNEAQ (reference sequence). With 5 bases removed from V and 9 bases from J, the gap between germline ends came to 17 bases. This CDR3 reads CASSLRQFSSSPLHF. For the CDR3, the DNA is TGTGCCAGCAGCCTTAGACAGTTCTCGAGTTCACCCCTCCACTTT.

Regarding this clone: This CDR3 is also generated by other DNA sequences in the sample. This sequence joins TRBV5-1 and TRBJ2-5; 8 bases match TRBD1. J gave up 4 bases and V 4 bases, and 9 bases lay outside the gene matches. Germline CDR1 is SGHRS and CDR2 is YFSETQ. CDR3 length: 15 residues. Here the CDR3 DNA reads TGCGCCAGCAGCCAAAACACAGGGGGTGGAGAGACCCAGTACTTC. Encoded protein: CASSQNTGGGETQYF. The whole variable domain, remainder taken from reference TRBV5-1 and TRBJ2-5, is KAGVTQTPRYLIKTRGQQVTLSCSPISGHRSVSWYQQTPGQGLQFLFEYFSETQRNKGNFPGRFSGRQFSNSRSEMNVSTLELGDSALYLCASSQNTGGGETQYFGPGTRLLVL.

This clone was seen just once. V usage is TRBV12-2 and J usage is TRBJ1-6. TRBV12-2 is listed as a pseudogene. This CDR3 is 15 amino acids long. The CDR3 region has the DNA TGTGCAAGTCGCTTAGCCCAGGAGATGGGCTCACCCCTCCACTTT. This gives the protein CASRLAQEMGSPLHF.

The genes are TRBV7-9 and TRBJ2-5; D is undetermined. Looked up from germline, CDR1 is SEHNR and CDR2 is FQNEAQ (reference sequence). The germline V and J ends were trimmed by 1 base and 1 base, with 7 bases remaining between them. The CDR3 has 14 residues. CDR3 residues: CASSLGGSQETQYF. The CDR3 nucleotides read TGTGCCAGCAGCTTAGGGGGAAGCCAAGAGACCCAGTACTTC.

The rearrangement links TRBV5-1 to TRBJ2-1, with D maybe TRBD1 (6 bases). Germline CDR1 and CDR2: SGHRS and YFSETQ. The CDR3 is made up of 14 amino acids. Trimming took off 4 bases at V and 4 bases at J, with 12 bases between the two ends. CDR3 sequence reads: CASSDHGQYNEQFF. CDR3 sequence (DNA): TGCGCCAGCAGCGACCATGGACAGTACAATGAGCAGTTCTTC. The full variable domain, in which reference TRBV5-1 and TRBJ2-1 provide the parts outside the CDR3, is KAGVTQTPRYLIKTRGQQVTLSCSPISGHRSVSWYQQTPGQGLQFLFEYFSETQRNKGNFPGRFSGRQFSNSRSEMNVSTLELGDSALYLCASSDHGQYNEQFFGPGTRLTVL.

The chain uses TRBV7-2 and TRBJ1-6; TRBD1 matches at 7 bases. The CDR3 loop spans 15 amino acids. Germline assignment: CDR1 SGHTA and CDR2 FQGNSA. Trimming cost V 6 bases and J 12 bases; bases outside gene matches: 14. The chain's CDR3 is CASSFTTGSVKPLHF. In DNA form, the CDR3 reads TGTGCCAGCAGTTTCACGACAGGGTCTGTGAAACCCCTCCACTTT.

The chain employs TRBV2 and TRBJ2-1; no reliable D call. The V end was cut by 6 bases, the J end by 0 bases, with 24 bases between. Looked up from germline, CDR1 is SNHLY and CDR2 is FYNNEI. The CDR3 consists of 19 residues. CDR3 amino acids: CASRGRIGRLVSSYNEQFF. The CDR3 coding sequence is TGTGCCAGCAGAGGCCGAATAGGACGCCTAGTAAGCTCCTACAATGAGCAGTTCTTC. The complete variable domain, with remaining parts taken from reference TRBV2 and TRBJ2-1, reads EPEVTQTPSHQVTQMGQEVILRCVPISNHLYFYWYRQILGQKVEFLVSFYNNEISEKSEIFDDQFSVERPDGSNFTLKIRSTKLEDSAMYFCASRGRIGRLVSSYNEQFFGPGTRLTVL.

The V call is TRBV30, the J call TRBJ1-3, with D perhaps TRBD1 (5 bases). Trimming cost V 0 bases and J 2 bases, with 8 bases left between them. The germline V gene encodes CDR1 GTSNPN and CDR2 SVGIG (reference sequence). The CDR3 is made up of 14 amino acids. In nucleotides, the CDR3 is TGTGCCTGGAGTGTTGGGGGAGCTGGAAACACCATATATTTT. Translation gives CAWSVGGAGNTIYF.

In its sample, this clone was seen once. The gene calls are TRBV6-4 and TRBJ1-2; 7 bases are a match to TRBD1. CDR3 size: 14 residues. V lost 7 bases and J lost 3; bases outside the gene matches: 8. CDR1 and CDR2 from the germline V gene are MRHNA and SNTAGT. CDR3 protein: CASKTTGRDYGYTF. Written as DNA, the CDR3 is TGTGCCAGCAAGACGACAGGGCGCGACTATGGCTACACCTTC.

The chain uses TRBV11-2 and TRBJ1-2, with D unresolved. Germline V gene data show CDR1 as SGHAT and CDR2 as FQNNGV. Trimming removed 5 bases from V and 8 bases from J, with 15 bases in between. This CDR3 contains 13 residues. CDR3 residues: CASSPPRAVGYTF. Written as DNA, the CDR3 is TGTGCCAGCAGCCCCCCCCGGGCCGTCGGCTACACCTTC.

V and J are TRBV12-3 or TRBV12-4 and TRBJ2-3; D not certain. The CDR3 extends over 11 amino acids. Trimming stripped 3 bases from V and 2 bases from J, with 0 bases between. The CDR3 spells CASSFTDTQYF. In nucleotides, the CDR3 is TGTGCCAGCAGTTTCACAGATACGCAGTATTTT.

The gene calls are TRBV5-1 and TRBJ2-1; D gene unclear. CDR1 is SGHRS, CDR2 YFSETQ, per germline. This CDR3 comprises 16 residues. With 0 bases removed from V and 2 bases from J, the gap between germline ends came to 12 bases. In DNA, the CDR3 is TGCGCCAGCAGCTTGGGCTCGGCTGTAACCTACAATGAGCAGTTCTTC. Its protein product is CASSLGSAVTYNEQFF.

CDR3 residues: CASSKPGQCSDEQFF. For the CDR3, the DNA is TGTGCCAGCAGCAAACCAGGACAGTGCAGCGATGAGCAGTTCTTC. The V call is TRBV21-1, the J call TRBJ2-1; the listed D gene, TRBD1, was not tested against the DNA. TRBV21-1 is a documented pseudogene. The CDR3 has 15 residues.

The rearrangement links TRBV3-1 (or the pseudogene TRBV3-2) to TRBJ1-2, with a possible D match to TRBD1 (5 bases). The CDR3 sequence is 13 residues long. Per the germline V gene, CDR1 is LGHDT and CDR2 is YNNKEL (reference sequence). The ends were cut back, 5 bases at V and 2 bases at J, with 9 bases in the middle. The CDR3 DNA reads as TGTGCCAGCAGCTACGGGGGGAACTATGGCTACACCTTC. This gives the protein CASSYGGNYGYTF.

V gene TRBV5-8 combines with J gene TRBJ1-1; D is possibly TRBD1 (6 bases). V lost 3 bases and J 4 bases, leaving 19 bases between the germline ends. CDR3 length equals 16 residues. Per the germline V gene, CDR1 is SGHTS and CDR2 is YDEGEE. The CDR3 region has the DNA TGTGCCAGCAGCTCCCCCGCGGGGGCATGGAGCACTGAAGCTTTCTTT. This encodes CASSSPAGAWSTEAFF.

The chain employs TRBV7-2 and TRBJ2-3, with TRBD2 as a possible D gene (6 bases). The CDR3 length is 18 residues. Deletions cut 5 bases from V and 1 base from J, with 22 bases between. The germline V gene has CDR1 SGHTA and CDR2 FQGNSA. The CDR3 DNA is TGTGCCAGCAGCCTAACACGCATTGGGGGGTGGGGCACAGATACGCAGTATTTT. Translating it yields CASSLTRIGGWGTDTQYF.